A single sample is the source of the 10 T cell receptor beta chains below, sequenced in a study of T cell repertoires in cytomegalovirus infection (dated by TCRdb to between 2018 and 2021). No antigen is known for these receptors. In the paper's terms, the treatment or condition label means: in vitro stimulation with specific CMV peptide epitopes to enrich CMV-specific T cells. Sequencing took place on an Illumina HiSeq 1500. TCRdb took the public reads, trimmed them with fastp at Q25, ran MiXCR for clone calling and kept in-frame beta chains. Rows merge per CDR3 protein into single entries with the most common DNA and genes. The sample profile shows 550,000 to 700,000 distinct CDR3 sequences; 40% of them were found once. About half of the sample rests with the top ten. The material sequenced was cultured PBMCs, taken from culture after CMV antigen stimulation. Every receptor here comes from a human donor in good health (CMV status not recorded). Some clones in this sample may be carry-over from other donors' samples.

As concerns this clonotype: One end of the junction does not line up with germline, which may come from a read error. The chain recombines TRBV5-5 with TRBJ1-1, with no clear D. The germline gives CDR1 SGHKS, CDR2 YYEKEE (reference sequence). The CDR3 length is 14 residues. The chain's CDR3 is CASSLVERAGWSKF. CDR3 nucleotides: TGTGCCAGCAGCTTGGTGGAGAGGGCAGGATGGTCCAAGTTT.

The chain joins TRBV7-2 to TRBJ1-2; TRBD1 might be the D (5 bases). CDR3 length: 15 residues. Deletions cut 6 bases from V and 5 bases from J, with 19 bases between. The germline V gene has CDR1 SGHTA and CDR2 FQGNSA. This chain's CDR3 is CASRPSRDGTYGYTF. In DNA form, the CDR3 reads TGTGCCAGCAGACCTAGCCGGGACGGCACTTATGGCTACACCTTC.

This clonotype was recorded a few times. The rearrangement joins TRBV4-3 to TRBJ2-3; TRBD1 aligns across 10 bases. Germline CDR1 is LGHNA and CDR2 is YSLEER. The CDR3 loop spans 19 amino acids. J gave up 2 bases and V 8 bases, and 19 bases lay outside the gene matches. CDR3 amino acids: CASSPRQGANVQHTDTQYF. In DNA form, the CDR3 reads TGCGCCAGCTCCCCCCGACAGGGGGCAAACGTCCAGCACACAGATACGCAGTATTTT.

This clonotype showed up just a few times. The V and J genes are TRBV29-1 and TRBJ1-2; no firm D call. V dropped 0 bases and J dropped 4 bases, with 9 bases sitting between them. The CDR3 loop spans 13 amino acids. CDR1 and CDR2 from the germline V gene are SQVTM and ANQGSEA. The CDR3 sequence is CSVEDRRFYGYTF. The CDR3 nucleotides are TGCAGCGTTGAAGACAGGAGATTCTATGGCTACACCTTC.

The rearrangement joins TRBV7-6 to TRBJ1-2; D might be TRBD1 (6 bases). The germline gives CDR1 SGHVS, CDR2 FNYEAQ. Trimming cost V 5 bases and J 5 bases, with 21 bases left between them. There are 16 residues in the CDR3. CDR3 sequence reads: CASSLRTVSSVYGYTF. In nucleotides, the CDR3 is TGTGCCAGCAGCCTCCGGACAGTTTCCTCCGTTTATGGCTACACCTTC.

The rearrangement uses TRBV7-6 and TRBJ2-5, with a tentative D call TRBD2 (6 bases). The CDR3 spans 17 residues. V was trimmed by 1 base and J by 4 bases, leaving 19 bases between them. Germline values: CDR1 SGHVS, CDR2 FNYEAQ. CDR3 nucleotides: TGTGCCAGCAGCTTAGTGGCGGCGGGGCAGGGAGGAGAGACCCAGTACTTC. Protein sequence: CASSLVAAGQGGETQYF.

The rearrangement uses TRBV28 and TRBJ1-1; D is uncertain. CDR1 is MDHEN and CDR2 is SYDVKM in the germline V gene. The CDR3 is 16 residues long. V lost 7 bases, J lost 1 base, and 19 bases lay in between. CDR3 nucleotide sequence: TGTGCCAGCACTACACAAAAGGGAGTAGGGAACACTGAAGCTTTCTTT. This codes for CASTTQKGVGNTEAFF.

The chain joins TRBV10-3 to TRBJ2-3; D possibly corresponds to TRBD1 (5 bases). From germline, CDR1 is ENHRY and CDR2 SYGVKD. V lost 3 bases and J 3 bases, leaving 13 bases between the germline ends. The CDR3 runs 15 residues. The chain's CDR3 is CAISDSDWTTDTQYF. For the CDR3, the DNA is TGTGCCATCAGTGACTCCGACTGGACAACAGATACGCAGTATTTT.

The sample holds a few counts of this clonotype. The rearrangement uses TRBV19 and TRBJ2-5; TRBD1 matches 11 bases. Germline V CDR1 and CDR2: LNHDA, SQIVND (reference sequence). CDR3 length equals 15 residues. V lost 8 bases, J lost 5 bases, and 10 bases stayed unmatched. CDR3 loop: CASSGTGQGVETQYF. DNA of the CDR3: TGTGCCAGTTCCGGTACGGGACAGGGGGTCGAGACCCAGTACTTC. Based on the CDR3 plus reference TRBV19 and TRBJ2-5, the full variable domain is DGGITQSPKYLFRKEGQNVTLSCEQNLNHDAMYWYRQDPGQGLRLIYYSQIVNDFQKGDIAEGYSVSREKKESFPLTVTSAQKNPTAFYLCASSGTGQGVETQYFGPGTRLLVL.

The gene calls are TRBV25-1 and TRBJ2-2; 7 nucleotides line up with TRBD1. This CDR3 has 14 amino acids. The junction had 6 bases not matched to a gene; V was cut back by 9 bases and J by 2 bases. CDR1 and CDR2 (germline): MGHDK, SYGVNS. CDR3 sequence: CARRYRGNTGELFF. The CDR3 DNA reads TGTGCCAGGAGATACAGGGGTAACACCGGGGAGCTGTTTTTT.